The next 28 T cell receptor beta chains were all read from a single sample in a study of beta chain features in type 1 diabetes (dated 2018 in TCRdb). Receptor libraries were prepared by the immunoSEQ multiplex PCR assay. The High Capacity cDNA Reverse Transcription Kit was used to reverse transcribe all of the isolated RNA, meaning that expressed TCRB transcripts were what got sequenced. The immuneACCESS repertoire file appears here via TCRdb, limited to in-frame rearrangements. These files lack a portion of the clones; in checked studies, under half of the deficit traces to unresolved V genes, and the cause of the others is not known. For this sample there are just over 450,000 clones; around 30% appear just once. The top ten constitute 0.05% to 0.07% of the sample. Material: naive CD4+ T cells from blood. The cell subset or site label corresponds to: true naive CD4+ T cells. Source of these receptors: a man between 18 and 29 years old in good health.

This sequence joins TRBV30 and TRBJ2-7; D possibly matches TRBD1 or TRBD2 (5 bases each). The CDR3 loop spans 14 amino acids. The germline gives CDR1 GTSNPN, CDR2 SVGIG (reference sequence). V shed 7 bases and J shed 2 bases, with 18 bases lying between them. The CDR3 nucleotides read TGTGCCTCTGGACGGGGCGGGCCAGCCTACGAGCAGTACTTC. This codes for CASGRGGPAYEQYF. The full variable domain, with the rest looked up from reference TRBV30 and TRBJ2-7, is SQTIHQWPATLVQPVGSPLSLECTVEGTSNPNLYWYRQAAGRGLQLLFYSVGIGQISSEVPQNLSASRPQDRQFILSSKKLLLSDSGFYLCASGRGGPAYEQYFGPGTRLTVT.

This clone was picked up a small number of times. The chain has TRBV11-1 and TRBJ2-5; TRBD2 matches 11 bases. The junction had 8 bases not matched to a gene; V was cut back by 4 bases and J by 4 bases. The CDR3 spans 16 residues. Looked up from germline, CDR1 is SGHAT and CDR2 is FQDESV (reference sequence). The chain's CDR3 is CASSYHSGRAGETQYF. The DNA of the CDR3 is TGTGCCAGCAGCTACCATAGCGGGAGGGCAGGAGAGACCCAGTACTTC.

The chain joins TRBV5-4 to TRBJ2-1; D possibly corresponds to TRBD2 (6 bases). The V gene lost 0 bases and the J gene lost 6 bases, with 16 bases spanning the gap. Per the germline V gene, CDR1 is SGHNT and CDR2 is YYREEE (reference sequence). CDR3 length: 16 residues. CDR3 bases: TGTGCCAGCAGCTTGGGAGGGCTAGGGGACTCCAATGAGCAGTTCTTC. It specifies CASSLGGLGDSNEQFF.

This clone appeared a few times. The chain has TRBV29-1 and TRBJ2-2; TRBD2 agrees at 7 bases. This CDR3 has 15 amino acids. Trimming removed 4 bases from V and 2 bases from J; junction bases left unmatched: 7. CDR1 and CDR2 (germline): SQVTM, ANQGSEA. The CDR3 coding sequence is TGCAGCGTTGTTGCTAGCGGCTCCAACACCGGGGAGCTGTTTTTT. This sequence encodes CSVVASGSNTGELFF.

This clone appeared a few times. The CDR3 coding sequence is TGTGCCTGGAGGGGGGACAGGGGAAGTACTGAAGCTTTCTTT. Translation gives CAWRGDRGSTEAFF. The genes are TRBV30 and TRBJ1-1; 10 nucleotides agree with TRBD1. This CDR3 contains 14 residues. Trimming took 3 bases from V and 5 from J; bases not matched to a gene: 6. The germline V gene has CDR1 GTSNPN and CDR2 SVGIG (reference sequence).

This clone has more than one count but fewer than ten. The gene calls are TRBV6-5 and TRBJ2-7; TRBD1 is a possible D gene (7 bases). V lost 8 bases and J 1 base, leaving 15 bases between the germline ends. The CDR3 consists of 14 residues. The germline gives CDR1 MNHEY, CDR2 SVGAGI. The CDR3 loop is CASGRTGLSYEQYF. Written as DNA, the CDR3 is TGTGCCAGCGGGAGGACAGGCCTTTCCTACGAGCAGTACTTC.

This chain links TRBV12-5 with TRBJ2-1; the D gene could be TRBD1 or TRBD2 (5 bases each). The germline V gene encodes CDR1 LGHNT and CDR2 FRNRAP. V lost 6 bases to trimming and J lost 1 base, with 16 bases between them. The CDR3 totals 16 residues. The CDR3 spells CASGGTNSGSYNEQFF. As DNA, the CDR3 is TGTGCTAGTGGGGGGACGAATAGTGGATCCTACAATGAGCAGTTCTTC.

The chain recombines TRBV7-2 with TRBJ2-2; unclear D gene. With 5 bases removed from V and 7 bases from J, the gap between germline ends came to 8 bases. The length of the CDR3 is 12 residues. CDR1 SGHTA and CDR2 FQGNSA come from the germline V gene. The CDR3 protein is CASSPRIGELFF. In DNA, the CDR3 is TGTGCCAGCAGCCCCCGAATCGGGGAGCTGTTTTTT.

The V gene is TRBV5-1, the J gene TRBJ2-3; D gene ambiguous. Germline V gives CDR1 SGHRS, CDR2 YFSETQ. The length of the CDR3 is 17 residues. Trimming took 1 base from V and 7 from J, leaving 22 bases between them. Here the CDR3 DNA reads TGCGCCAGCAGCTTGAATCCCGCCCAGTCCCGTGGGAATACGCAGTATTTT. Translated: CASSLNPAQSRGNTQYF.

The V call is TRBV7-9, the J call TRBJ2-2; 9 nucleotides align to TRBD2. V lost 10 bases to trimming and J lost 9 bases; unmatched junction nucleotides: 15. Germline V gene sequence: CDR1 SEHNR, CDR2 FQNEAQ (reference sequence). The CDR3 has 15 amino acids. CDR3 protein: CATLGTSGPPRELFF. CDR3 nucleotide sequence: TGTGCCACCCTCGGCACTAGCGGGCCCCCTCGGGAGCTGTTTTTT.

The V gene is TRBV7-2, the J gene TRBJ2-3, with D possibly matching TRBD2 (5 bases). There are 15 residues in the CDR3. With 1 base removed from V and 4 bases from J, the gap between germline ends came to 12 bases. In germline, CDR1 is SGHTA, CDR2 FQGNSA. The CDR3, as DNA: TGTGCCAGCAGCTTAGGTCCCGGGATGGCAGATACGCAGTATTTT. Encoded protein: CASSLGPGMADTQYF. The complete variable domain, with remaining parts taken from reference TRBV7-2 and TRBJ2-3, reads GAGVSQSPSNKVTEKGKDVELRCDPISGHTALYWYRQSLGQGLEFLIYFQGNSAPDKSGLPSDRFSAERTGGSVSTLTIQRTQQEDSAVYLCASSLGPGMADTQYFGPGTRLTVL.

This clone was seen just once. The CDR3 DNA reads TGCGCCAGCAGCCCTAGCGGACAAGAGACCCAGTACTTC. Its protein is CASSPSGQETQYF. The rearrangement joins TRBV5-1 to TRBJ2-5, with 7 bases matching TRBD2. V shed 4 bases, J shed 2 bases, and the junction held 2 bases outside the gene matches. This CDR3 contains 13 residues. Germline lookup yields CDR1 SGHRS and CDR2 YFSETQ.

This clone was seen a handful of times. The rearrangement joins TRBV25-1 to TRBJ1-2; D gene unclear. CDR3 length: 11 amino acids. V lost 1 base and J lost 5, with 2 bases in between. Germline V gives CDR1 MGHDK, CDR2 SYGVNS. The CDR3 region is CASSEWYGYTF. The CDR3 DNA follows: TGTGCCAGCAGTGAATGGTATGGCTACACCTTC.

Note on this clone: One end of the junction is discordant with germline, which a read error may explain. The gene calls are TRBV11-2 and TRBJ2-7, with D perhaps TRBD2 (6 bases). This CDR3 region has 12 residues. Germline lookup yields CDR1 SGHAT and CDR2 FQNNGV. The CDR3 loop is CASSLDQGPGDF. Here the CDR3 DNA reads TGTGCCAGCAGCTTAGACCAGGGTCCGGGGGACTTC.

V and J are TRBV29-1 and TRBJ1-2; D might be TRBD1 (5 bases). Trimming shortened V by 6 bases and J by 1 base, and 15 bases separated the two germline ends. The CDR3 is made up of 14 amino acids. The V gene's germline CDR1 is SQVTM and CDR2 ANQGSEA. CDR3 coding DNA: TGCAGCGTGGAGGGCTTCGGGGGTAACTATGGCTACACCTTC. This encodes CSVEGFGGNYGYTF.

This clone has a handful of counts. This chain links TRBV28 with TRBJ2-3; 10 nucleotides agree with TRBD1. The germline gives CDR1 MDHEN, CDR2 SYDVKM. After removal of 2 bases from V and 2 bases from J, the junction contained 7 bases not matched to a gene. CDR3 size: 17 residues. CDR3 nucleotides: TGTGCCAGCAGTTTAGGATATCGACAGGGGGCCACAGATACGCAGTATTTT. Protein sequence: CASSLGYRQGATDTQYF.

This clone was counted a few times. The CDR3 region is CASSEGLAGVYEQYF. CDR3 nucleotides: TGTGCCAGCAGCGAGGGACTAGCGGGAGTCTACGAGCAGTACTTC. The chain joins TRBV9 to TRBJ2-7, with TRBD2 matching over 14 bases. Germline CDR1 reads SGDLS; CDR2 reads YYNGEE. CDR3 length: 15 residues. The V and J ends lost 3 bases and 3 bases, in that order; junction bases with no gene match: 2.

This clone has more than one count but fewer than ten. This sequence joins TRBV7-9 and TRBJ2-2; 7 bases are shared with TRBD1. CDR3 length equals 15 residues. Germline loops: CDR1 SEHNR, CDR2 FQNEAQ (reference sequence). The ends lost 5 bases at V and 5 bases at J; junction bases unmatched: 8. The CDR3 bases are TGTGCCAGCAGCATCGCACAGGGGCAAACCGGGGAGCTGTTTTTT. Amino acids: CASSIAQGQTGELFF. Drawing the rest from reference TRBV7-9 and TRBJ2-2, the complete variable domain is DTGVSQNPRHKITKRGQNVTFRCDPISEHNRLYWYRQTLGQGPEFLTYFQNEAQLEKSRLLSDRFSAERPKGSFSTLEIQRTEQGDSAMYLCASSIAQGQTGELFFGEGSRLTVL.

Only a few counts were recorded for this clone. The chain has TRBV30 and TRBJ2-3; TRBD2 matches 7 bases. The CDR3 is 15 amino acids. V gave up 3 bases and J gave up 0 bases; unmatched junction bases: 6. Germline values: CDR1 GTSNPN, CDR2 SVGIG (reference sequence). CDR3 DNA: TGTGCCTGGAGGAGGGAGGGAGTGAGCACAGATACGCAGTATTTT. This codes for CAWRREGVSTDTQYF.

This clone was detected once. The V and J genes are TRBV6-5 and TRBJ2-7; TRBD1 matches 8 bases. The CDR3 contains 15 residues. The trim removed 0 bases at V and 5 bases at J, leaving 6 bases unmatched. CDR1 MNHEY and CDR2 SVGAGI come from the germline V gene. CDR3 protein: CASSYSGQGWNEQYF. CDR3 bases: TGTGCCAGCAGTTACTCAGGACAGGGATGGAACGAGCAGTACTTC.

This clone was picked up a small number of times. J is TRBJ2-1 and V is TRBV30; 13 nucleotides align to TRBD2. The CDR3 length is 15 residues. Germline CDR1 reads GTSNPN; CDR2 reads SVGIG (reference sequence). The V gene end was trimmed by 3 bases and the J gene end by 7 bases; junction bases not matched to a gene: 6. CDR3 loop: CAWRPGTSGKNEQFF. DNA of the CDR3: TGTGCCTGGAGGCCCGGGACTAGCGGGAAGAATGAGCAGTTCTTC.

The chain joins TRBV29-1 to TRBJ2-7; TRBD1 is a possible D gene (7 bases). Per germline, CDR1 SQVTM and CDR2 ANQGSEA. Trimming removed 4 bases at V and 6 bases at J, with 13 bases between. The CDR3 is made up of 12 amino acids. The CDR3 here is CSVARGAVEQYF. The CDR3 nucleotides are TGCAGCGTTGCCAGGGGGGCGGTCGAGCAGTACTTC.

The chain recombines TRBV4-3 with TRBJ2-1; 10 nucleotides agree with TRBD2. The CDR3 has 15 residues. Germline trimming cut 0 bases from V and 10 bases from J; bases unmatched to any gene: 6. Germline CDR1 is LGHNA and CDR2 is YSLEER. CDR3 DNA: TGCGCCAGCAGCCAAGATCGGACTAGCGGTTCGGAGCAGTTCTTC. It encodes CASSQDRTSGSEQFF.

The chain joins TRBV5-1 to TRBJ2-5; D possibly uses TRBD1 or TRBD2 (5 bases each). V lost 0 bases, J lost 3 bases, and 9 bases lay in between. The CDR3 runs to 14 residues. In germline, CDR1 is SGHRS, CDR2 YFSETQ. CDR3 sequence: CASSLERGEETQYF. As DNA, the CDR3 is TGCGCCAGCAGCTTGGAAAGGGGAGAAGAGACCCAGTACTTC.

The V and J genes are TRBV30 and TRBJ2-5; D is uncertain. Trimming shortened V by 2 bases and J by 6 bases, and 7 bases separated the two germline ends. The CDR3 covers 11 residues. Germline V lookup: CDR1 GTSNPN, CDR2 SVGIG (reference sequence). CDR3: CAWSPMQTQYF. The CDR3 DNA follows: TGTGCCTGGAGTCCAATGCAGACCCAGTACTTC.

The chain uses TRBV29-1 and TRBJ2-7; unclear D gene. Germline V gives CDR1 SQVTM, CDR2 ANQGSEA. The CDR3 totals 11 residues. The CDR3 spells CSVLGPPEQYF. DNA for the CDR3: TGCAGTGTTCTAGGCCCTCCCGAGCAGTACTTC.

V is TRBV10-3 and J is TRBJ2-4; no firm D call. CDR1 is ENHRY and CDR2 is SYGVKD in the germline V gene. The CDR3 is 16 amino acids. V lost 0 bases and J 0 bases, leaving 9 bases between the germline ends. The CDR3 nucleotides are TGTGCCATCAGTGAGTCCATGGTGATAGCCAAAAACATTCAGTACTTC. Translation: CAISESMVIAKNIQYF.

On this clone: The sample carries other DNA sequences with the same CDR3. The CDR3 loop is CAWSVRQGETQYF. The CDR3 bases are TGTGCCTGGAGTGTCAGACAGGGAGAGACCCAGTACTTC. The J gene is TRBJ2-5, the V gene TRBV30; 7 bases agree with TRBD1. Germline V gene data show CDR1 as GTSNPN and CDR2 as SVGIG (reference sequence). Trimming cost V 0 bases and J 4 bases; bases outside gene matches: 2. This CDR3 contains 13 residues.